The entry that follows covers one T cell receptor beta chain sequence. This record comes from a study of shared clonotypes between healthy human individuals. The CDR3 spans 12 residues. Germline CDR1 ENHRY, CDR2 SYGVKD. The V end lost 2 bases, the J end lost 4 bases, and 3 bases lay between the germline ends. Only in-frame clones appear in the TCRdb table, and some are missing; sequencing was by immunoSEQ multiplex PCR. The sample holds roughly 410,000 clones, roughly 96% seen once. The TCR was taken from a man in his thirties or forties in good health. Sequencing was performed on memory CD8+ T cells sorted from blood. Subset described: CD45RO+ cells pooled with CCR7-negative TemRA cells. This chain uses TRBV10-3 with TRBJ1-5, with unresolved D. The DNA for the CDR3 is TGTGCCATCAGTGAGCCGAATCAGCCCCAGCATTTT. Translating gives CAISEPNQPQHF.